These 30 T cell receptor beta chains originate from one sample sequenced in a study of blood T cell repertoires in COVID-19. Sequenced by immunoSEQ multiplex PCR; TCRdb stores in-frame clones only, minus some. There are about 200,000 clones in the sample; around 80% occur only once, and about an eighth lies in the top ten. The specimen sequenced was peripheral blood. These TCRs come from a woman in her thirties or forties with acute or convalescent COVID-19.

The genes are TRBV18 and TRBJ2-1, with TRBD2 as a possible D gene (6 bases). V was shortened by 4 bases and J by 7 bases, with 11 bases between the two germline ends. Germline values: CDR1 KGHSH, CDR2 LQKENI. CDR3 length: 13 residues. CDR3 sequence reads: CASSRLERNEQFF. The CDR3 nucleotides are TGTGCCAGCTCACGACTAGAGAGGAATGAGCAGTTCTTC.

CDR3 bases: TGCAGCTCTGGGACAGGGAGGTACCAAGAGACCCAGTACTTC. The encoded protein is CSSGTGRYQETQYF. The chain is built from TRBV29-1 and TRBJ2-5; 9 bases fit TRBD1. Trimming at V came to 8 bases and at J to 0 bases, leaving 7 bases not matched to a gene. The CDR3 runs 14 residues. Germline V lookup: CDR1 SQVTM, CDR2 ANQGSEA.

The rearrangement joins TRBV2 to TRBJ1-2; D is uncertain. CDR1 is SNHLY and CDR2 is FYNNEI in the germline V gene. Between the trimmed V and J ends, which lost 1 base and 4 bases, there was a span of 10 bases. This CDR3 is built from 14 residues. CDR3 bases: TGTGCCAGCAGTGAAGGGGGAGGAGGCTATGGCTACACCTTC. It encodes CASSEGGGGYGYTF.

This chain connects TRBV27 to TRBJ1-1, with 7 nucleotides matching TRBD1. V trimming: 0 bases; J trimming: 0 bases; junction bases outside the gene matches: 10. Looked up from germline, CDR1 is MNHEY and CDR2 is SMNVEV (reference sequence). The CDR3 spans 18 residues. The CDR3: CASSLSRYDRAMNTEAFF. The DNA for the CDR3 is TGTGCCAGCAGTTTATCTCGTTATGACAGGGCCATGAACACTGAAGCTTTCTTT.

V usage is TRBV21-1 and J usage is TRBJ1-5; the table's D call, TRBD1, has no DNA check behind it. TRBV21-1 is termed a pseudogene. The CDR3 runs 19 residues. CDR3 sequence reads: CASSKFKRGRDRSNQPQHF. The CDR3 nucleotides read TGTGCCAGCAGCAAATTTAAGAGAGGTCGGGACAGGTCGAATCAGCCCCAGCATTTT.

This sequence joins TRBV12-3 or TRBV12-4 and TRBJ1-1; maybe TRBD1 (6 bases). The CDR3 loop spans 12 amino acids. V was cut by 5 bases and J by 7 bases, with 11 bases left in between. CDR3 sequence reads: CASSATGFEAFF. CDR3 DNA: TGTGCCAGCAGTGCGACAGGATTTGAAGCTTTCTTT.

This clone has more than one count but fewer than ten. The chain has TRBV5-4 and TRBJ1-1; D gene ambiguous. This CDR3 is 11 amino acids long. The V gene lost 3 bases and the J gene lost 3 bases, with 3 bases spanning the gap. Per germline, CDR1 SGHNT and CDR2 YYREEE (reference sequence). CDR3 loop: CASSSYTEAFF. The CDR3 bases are TGTGCCAGCAGCTCTTACACTGAAGCTTTCTTT.

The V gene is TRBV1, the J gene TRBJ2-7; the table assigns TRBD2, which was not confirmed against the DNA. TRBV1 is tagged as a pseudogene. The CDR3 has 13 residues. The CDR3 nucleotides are TGCACCTTTCGGGGGGCCCTGTACTACGAGCAGTACTTC. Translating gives CTFRGALYYEQYF.

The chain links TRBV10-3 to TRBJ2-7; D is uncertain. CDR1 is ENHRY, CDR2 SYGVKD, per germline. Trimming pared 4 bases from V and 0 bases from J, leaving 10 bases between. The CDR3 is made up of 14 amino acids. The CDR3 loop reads CAISVYSLSYEQYF. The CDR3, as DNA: TGTGCCATCAGTGTATACAGCCTCTCCTACGAGCAGTACTTC.

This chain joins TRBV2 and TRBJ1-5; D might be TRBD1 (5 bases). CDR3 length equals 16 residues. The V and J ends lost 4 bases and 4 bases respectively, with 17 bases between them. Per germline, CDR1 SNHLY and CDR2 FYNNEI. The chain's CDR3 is CASSVPQGSKNQPQHF. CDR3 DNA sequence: TGTGCCAGCAGTGTACCTCAGGGAAGTAAGAATCAGCCCCAGCATTTT.

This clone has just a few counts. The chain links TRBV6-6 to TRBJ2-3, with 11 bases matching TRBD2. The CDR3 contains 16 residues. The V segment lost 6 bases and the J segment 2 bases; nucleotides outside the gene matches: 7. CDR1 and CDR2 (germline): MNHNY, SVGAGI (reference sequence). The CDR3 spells CASSAIAGGITDTQYF. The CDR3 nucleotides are TGTGCCAGCAGCGCTATAGCGGGGGGGATCACAGATACGCAGTATTTT.

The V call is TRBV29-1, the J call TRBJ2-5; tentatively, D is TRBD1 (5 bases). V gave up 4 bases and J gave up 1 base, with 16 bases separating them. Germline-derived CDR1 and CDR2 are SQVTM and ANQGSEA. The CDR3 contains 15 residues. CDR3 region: CSVGSGIGLQETQYF. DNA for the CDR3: TGCAGCGTTGGTTCAGGGATAGGTCTCCAAGAGACCCAGTACTTC.

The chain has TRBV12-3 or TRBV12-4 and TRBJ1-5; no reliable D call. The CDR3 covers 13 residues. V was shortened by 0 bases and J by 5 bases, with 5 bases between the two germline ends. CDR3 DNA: TGTGCCAGCAGTTTAGCGCAGGATCAGCCCCAGCATTTT. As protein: CASSLAQDQPQHF.

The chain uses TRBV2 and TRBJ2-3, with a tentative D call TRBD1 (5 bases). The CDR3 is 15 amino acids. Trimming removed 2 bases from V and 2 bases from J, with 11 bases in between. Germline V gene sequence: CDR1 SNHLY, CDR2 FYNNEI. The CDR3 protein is CASSENRPSTDTQYF. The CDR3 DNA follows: TGTGCCAGCAGTGAAAACAGGCCGTCCACAGATACGCAGTATTTT.

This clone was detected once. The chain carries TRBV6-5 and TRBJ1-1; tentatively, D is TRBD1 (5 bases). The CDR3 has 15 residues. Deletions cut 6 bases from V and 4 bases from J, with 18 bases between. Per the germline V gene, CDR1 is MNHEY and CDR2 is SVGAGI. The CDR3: CASSLGGPGATEAFF. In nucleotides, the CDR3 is TGTGCCAGCAGCCTCGGGGGTCCCGGGGCCACTGAAGCTTTCTTT.

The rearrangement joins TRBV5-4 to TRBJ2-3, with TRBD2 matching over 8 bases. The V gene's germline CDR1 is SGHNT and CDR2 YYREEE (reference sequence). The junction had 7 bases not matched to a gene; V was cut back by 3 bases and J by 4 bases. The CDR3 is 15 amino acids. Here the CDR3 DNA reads TGTGCCAGCAGCTCGGCGGGGGGCGAAGCAGATACGCAGTATTTT. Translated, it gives CASSSAGGEADTQYF.

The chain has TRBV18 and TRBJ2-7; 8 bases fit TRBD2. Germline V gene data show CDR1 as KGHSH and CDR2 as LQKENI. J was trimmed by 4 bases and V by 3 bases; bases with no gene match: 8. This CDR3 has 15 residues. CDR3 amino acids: CASSPGPSGGYEQYF. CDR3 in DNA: TGTGCCAGCTCACCTGGACCGTCGGGGGGGTACGAGCAGTACTTC.

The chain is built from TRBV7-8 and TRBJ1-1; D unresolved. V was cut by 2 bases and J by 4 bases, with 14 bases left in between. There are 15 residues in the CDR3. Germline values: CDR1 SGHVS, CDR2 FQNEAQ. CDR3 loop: CASSLSLGRTTEAFF. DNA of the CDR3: TGTGCCAGCAGCTTATCATTGGGCAGAACCACTGAAGCTTTCTTT. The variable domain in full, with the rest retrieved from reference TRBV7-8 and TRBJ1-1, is GAGVSQSPRYKVAKRGQDVALRCDPISGHVSLFWYQQALGQGPEFLTYFQNEAQLDKSGLPSDRFFAERPEGSVSTLKIQRTQQEDSAVYLCASSLSLGRTTEAFFGQGTRLTVV.

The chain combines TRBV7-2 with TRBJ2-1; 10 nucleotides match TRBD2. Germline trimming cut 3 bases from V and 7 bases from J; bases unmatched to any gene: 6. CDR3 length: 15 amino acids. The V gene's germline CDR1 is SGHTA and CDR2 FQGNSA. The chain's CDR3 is CASSFSSGSANEQFF. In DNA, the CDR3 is TGTGCCAGCAGCTTCTCTAGCGGGAGTGCGAATGAGCAGTTCTTC.

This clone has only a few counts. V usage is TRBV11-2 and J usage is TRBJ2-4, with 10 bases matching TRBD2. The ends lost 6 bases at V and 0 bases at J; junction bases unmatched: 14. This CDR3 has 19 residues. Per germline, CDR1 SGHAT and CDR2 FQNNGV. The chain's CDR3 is CASSVAGTSASLAKNIQYF. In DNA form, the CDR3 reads TGTGCCAGCAGTGTCGCCGGGACTAGCGCGTCGCTAGCCAAAAACATTCAGTACTTC.

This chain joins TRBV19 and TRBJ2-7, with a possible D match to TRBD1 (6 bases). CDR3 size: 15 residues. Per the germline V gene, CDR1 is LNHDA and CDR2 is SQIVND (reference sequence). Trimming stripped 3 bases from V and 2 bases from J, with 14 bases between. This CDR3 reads CASSMGWGQTYEQYF. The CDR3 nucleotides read TGTGCCAGTAGTATGGGGTGGGGACAAACCTACGAGCAGTACTTC.

The CDR3 protein is CAISLGQGRSGDEQFF. The CDR3 coding sequence is TGTGCCATCAGTCTGGGACAGGGGAGGTCGGGCGATGAGCAGTTCTTC. The V and J genes are TRBV10-3 and TRBJ2-1, with 10 nucleotides matching TRBD1. CDR1 and CDR2 (germline): ENHRY, SYGVKD. V shed 5 bases, J shed 8 bases, and the junction held 12 bases outside the gene matches. The length of the CDR3 is 16 residues.

CDR3 in DNA: TGTGCCAGTAGCAGACCGGGACTAGCGGGCCCCACAGATACGCAGTATTTT. This gives the protein CASSRPGLAGPTDTQYF. The V gene is TRBV19, the J gene TRBJ2-3; 12 bases align to TRBD2. V gave up 6 bases and J gave up 2 bases; unmatched junction bases: 9. The V gene's germline CDR1 is LNHDA and CDR2 SQIVND (reference sequence). This CDR3 is built from 17 residues.

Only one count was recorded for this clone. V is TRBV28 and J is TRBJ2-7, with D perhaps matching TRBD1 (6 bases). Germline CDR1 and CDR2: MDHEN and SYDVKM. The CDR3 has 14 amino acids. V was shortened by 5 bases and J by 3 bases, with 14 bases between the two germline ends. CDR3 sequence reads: CASSPSYRDYEQYF. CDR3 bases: TGTGCCAGCAGTCCGTCCTACAGGGACTACGAGCAGTACTTC. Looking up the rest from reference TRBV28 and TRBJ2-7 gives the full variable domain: DVKVTQSSRYLVKRTGEKVFLECVQDMDHENMFWYRQDPGLGLRLIYFSYDVKMKEKGDIPEGYSVSREKKERFSLILESASTNQTSMYLCASSPSYRDYEQYFGPGTRLTVT.

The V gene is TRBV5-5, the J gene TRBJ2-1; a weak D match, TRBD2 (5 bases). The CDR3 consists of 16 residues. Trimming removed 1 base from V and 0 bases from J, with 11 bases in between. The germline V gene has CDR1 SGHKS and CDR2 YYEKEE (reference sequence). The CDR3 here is CASSLPLGSSYNEQFF. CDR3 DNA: TGTGCCAGCAGCTTGCCGCTGGGGAGCTCCTACAATGAGCAGTTCTTC.

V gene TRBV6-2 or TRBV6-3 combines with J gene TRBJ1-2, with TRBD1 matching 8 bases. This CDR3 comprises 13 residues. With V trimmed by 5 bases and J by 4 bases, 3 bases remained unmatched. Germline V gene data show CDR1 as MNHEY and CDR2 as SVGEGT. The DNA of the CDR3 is TGTGCCAGCAGTGACGGGACAGGCTATGGCTACACCTTC. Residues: CASSDGTGYGYTF.

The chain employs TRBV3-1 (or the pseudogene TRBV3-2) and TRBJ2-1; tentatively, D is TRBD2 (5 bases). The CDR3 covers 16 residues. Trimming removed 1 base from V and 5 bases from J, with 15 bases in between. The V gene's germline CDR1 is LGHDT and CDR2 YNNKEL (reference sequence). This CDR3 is CASSQVDSALHNEQFF. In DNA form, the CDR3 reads TGTGCCAGCAGCCAAGTCGATAGCGCCTTGCACAATGAGCAGTTCTTC.

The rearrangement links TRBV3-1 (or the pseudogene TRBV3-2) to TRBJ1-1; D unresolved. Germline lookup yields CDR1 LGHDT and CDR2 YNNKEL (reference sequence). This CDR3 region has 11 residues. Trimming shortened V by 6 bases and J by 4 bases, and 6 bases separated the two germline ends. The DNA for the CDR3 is TGTGCCAGCAGTTCGTTCACTGAAGCTTTCTTT. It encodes CASSSFTEAFF.

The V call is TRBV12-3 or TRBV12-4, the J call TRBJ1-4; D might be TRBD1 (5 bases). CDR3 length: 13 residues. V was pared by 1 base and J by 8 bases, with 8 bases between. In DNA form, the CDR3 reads TGTGCCAGCAGTTTAGTAAGGGGCGAAAAACTGTTTTTT. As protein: CASSLVRGEKLFF.

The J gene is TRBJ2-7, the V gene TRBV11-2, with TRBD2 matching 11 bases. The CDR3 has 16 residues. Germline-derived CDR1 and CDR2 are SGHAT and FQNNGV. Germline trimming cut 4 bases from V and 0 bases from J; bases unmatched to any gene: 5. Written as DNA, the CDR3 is TGTGCCAGCAGCTCCGGGACTAGCGGTTACTCCTACGAGCAGTACTTC. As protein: CASSSGTSGYSYEQYF.